One and the same sample provided the 25 T cell receptor beta chains below, sequenced in a study. TCRdb independently ran MiXCR on the RT-PCR reads; one entry per CDR3 protein. This sample carries more than 550,000 distinct CDR3 sequences, 14% of them seen once, and the ten largest clones take 3% to 4.5%. Sequenced: memory CD4+ T cells from blood. These receptors were collected from a female donor in good health, serving as a healthy control.

The V gene is TRBV5-1, the J gene TRBJ1-2; D may be TRBD1 (6 bases). This CDR3 region has 14 residues. In germline, CDR1 is SGHRS, CDR2 YFSETQ. Between the trimmed V and J ends, which lost 4 bases and 0 bases, there was a span of 10 bases. The CDR3 loop is CASSPGESNYGYTF. Written as DNA, the CDR3 is TGCGCCAGCAGCCCAGGGGAGTCTAACTATGGCTACACCTTC.

The chain is built from TRBV10-3 and TRBJ2-6; D remains unclear. Germline CDR1 reads ENHRY; CDR2 reads SYGVKD. Trimming stripped 4 bases from V and 1 base from J, with 17 bases between. This CDR3 is 18 amino acids long. This CDR3 reads CAISGVVNRSSGANVLTF. CDR3 in DNA: TGTGCCATCAGTGGTGTCGTTAATAGGTCGTCTGGGGCCAACGTCCTGACTTTC.

This clonotype has ten or more counts. The rearrangement links TRBV3-1 to TRBJ1-2, with TRBD1 matching over 9 bases. Germline-derived CDR1 and CDR2 are LGHDT and YNNKEL (reference sequence). The CDR3 consists of 13 residues. V gave up 0 bases and J gave up 8 bases; unmatched junction bases: 1. The CDR3 DNA sequence: TGTGCCAGCAGCCAAGAGGACAGGGGCGGCTACACCTTC. The encoded protein is CASSQEDRGGYTF.

This clonotype occurred a few times. V gene TRBV6-6 combines with J gene TRBJ2-1; 9 bases map to TRBD1. V was pared by 4 bases and J by 7 bases, with 8 bases of the junction left unmatched. Per germline, CDR1 MNHNY and CDR2 SVGAGI (reference sequence). This CDR3 has 15 amino acids. The CDR3 protein is CASSSRDRVTNEQFF. The CDR3 region has the DNA TGTGCCAGCAGTTCCCGGGACAGGGTTACAAATGAGCAGTTCTTC.

The rearrangement links TRBV28 to TRBJ2-3; 7 nucleotides match TRBD1. Trimming at V came to 1 base and at J to 4 bases, leaving 8 bases not matched to a gene. CDR3 size: 16 residues. Germline V gives CDR1 MDHEN, CDR2 SYDVKM. The CDR3: CASSLFSRQGADTQYF. The CDR3 DNA is TGTGCCAGCAGTTTATTCTCCAGACAGGGCGCAGATACGCAGTATTTT. Full variable domain (outside the CDR3, taken from reference TRBV28 and TRBJ2-3): DVKVTQSSRYLVKRTGEKVFLECVQDMDHENMFWYRQDPGLGLRLIYFSYDVKMKEKGDIPEGYSVSREKKERFSLILESASTNQTSMYLCASSLFSRQGADTQYFGPGTRLTVL.

The V and J genes are TRBV3-1 and TRBJ2-7; 8 nucleotides line up with TRBD2. Germline loops: CDR1 LGHDT, CDR2 YNNKEL (reference sequence). Losses at the gene ends were 2 bases for V and 5 bases for J; bases not matched to a gene: 14. This CDR3 is 17 amino acids long. This chain's CDR3 is CASSQIRPGTSLNEQYF. CDR3 coding DNA: TGTGCCAGCAGCCAAATCCGCCCTGGGACTAGTTTAAACGAGCAGTACTTC.

This clonotype was found a few times. The chain recombines TRBV7-2 with TRBJ2-7, with 7 bases that match TRBD1. Trimming cost V 1 base and J 0 bases; bases outside gene matches: 3. CDR3 size: 15 residues. The germline gives CDR1 SGHTA, CDR2 FQGNSA. Here the CDR3 DNA reads TGTGCCAGCAGCTTAGGACAGGGACACTCCTACGAGCAGTACTTC. It encodes CASSLGQGHSYEQYF.

The V gene is TRBV10-3, the J gene TRBJ1-5, with a possible D match to TRBD1 (5 bases). The CDR3 has 15 residues. Between the trimmed V and J ends, which lost 4 bases and 6 bases, there was a span of 16 bases. CDR1 is ENHRY and CDR2 is SYGVKD in the germline V gene. As DNA, the CDR3 is TGTGCCATCAGTGCGGGACGAGGGGAGGGTCAGCCCCAGCATTTT. Its translation: CAISAGRGEGQPQHF.

In its sample, this clonotype was seen a few times. The chain joins TRBV6-5 to TRBJ2-1, with D possibly being TRBD2 (5 bases). Germline loops: CDR1 MNHEY, CDR2 SVGAGI. The CDR3 is made up of 12 amino acids. V was clipped by 6 bases and J by 8 bases, with 11 bases between them. In DNA form, the CDR3 reads TGTGCCAGCAGCCCTACTAGGGATGAGCAGTTCTTC. It encodes CASSPTRDEQFF.

This clonotype showed up just a few times. This rearrangement joins TRBV13 to TRBJ2-7, with TRBD1 as a possible D gene (5 bases). Trimming pared 1 base from V and 5 bases from J, leaving 30 bases between. Germline V lookup: CDR1 PRHDT, CDR2 FYEKMQ (reference sequence). This CDR3 is built from 20 residues. CDR3 DNA: TGTGCCAGCAGCTTAGCGGCAGGGCGCCCCGATAGGCCGTTGGATAACGAGCAGTACTTC. Amino acid sequence: CASSLAAGRPDRPLDNEQYF.

The chain combines TRBV13 with TRBJ2-1; the match to TRBD2 covers 9 bases. Germline assignment: CDR1 PRHDT and CDR2 FYEKMQ (reference sequence). The CDR3 totals 15 residues. Trimming at V came to 6 bases and at J to 6 bases, leaving 9 bases not matched to a gene. The CDR3 DNA sequence: TGTGCCAGCAGAACCCTAGCGGGACAAACCAATGAGCAGTTCTTC. Translating gives CASRTLAGQTNEQFF.

This clonotype was seen a few times. This chain connects TRBV5-1 to TRBJ2-2; tentative D call: TRBD2 (5 bases). Trimming pared 4 bases from V and 0 bases from J, leaving 10 bases between. The CDR3 is 15 residues long. The germline V gene has CDR1 SGHRS and CDR2 YFSETQ. CDR3 nucleotides: TGCGCCAGCAGCCTGACCGGGACGAACACCGGGGAGCTGTTTTTT. This gives the protein CASSLTGTNTGELFF.

In this sample, this clonotype turned up a few times. The chain has TRBV4-3 and TRBJ1-2; unclear D gene. Germline assignment: CDR1 LGHNA and CDR2 YSLEER. Trimming shortened V by 0 bases and J by 4 bases, and 9 bases separated the two germline ends. The CDR3 sequence is 14 residues long. The CDR3 nucleotides are TGCGCCAGCAGCCAAGAGGTAGAAACCTATGGCTACACCTTC. Its protein product is CASSQEVETYGYTF.

This clonotype was counted between two and nine times. J is TRBJ2-1 and V is TRBV25-1; the D gene is possibly TRBD2 (5 bases). The germline V and J ends were trimmed by 1 base and 0 bases, with 10 bases remaining between them. This CDR3 spans 16 amino acids. From germline, CDR1 is MGHDK and CDR2 SYGVNS. CDR3 sequence: CASSESDAGSYNEQFF. Written as DNA, the CDR3 is TGTGCCAGCAGTGAATCGGACGCGGGCTCCTACAATGAGCAGTTCTTC.

This clonotype has ten or more counts. The chain couples TRBV20-1 to TRBJ1-4; D perhaps matches TRBD1 (6 bases). CDR1 is DFQATT and CDR2 is SNEGSKA in the germline V gene (reference sequence). V lost 3 bases, J lost 8 bases, and 13 bases lay in between. This CDR3 comprises 13 residues. CDR3 coding DNA: TGCAGTGCTAGCAGACAGGCTGGCGAAAAACTGTTTTTT. This encodes CSASRQAGEKLFF.

The gene calls are TRBV5-5 and TRBJ2-5; 9 positions match TRBD2. The V segment lost 5 bases and the J segment 4 bases; nucleotides outside the gene matches: 9. Germline V gene sequence: CDR1 SGHKS, CDR2 YYEKEE (reference sequence). This CDR3 is built from 15 residues. CDR3 nucleotides: TGTGCCAGCAGTCAGCCGGGACTAGCCCTAGAGACCCAGTACTTC. This codes for CASSQPGLALETQYF.

This clonotype was picked up a small number of times. The chain carries TRBV12-3 or TRBV12-4 and TRBJ1-3; 10 nucleotides match TRBD1. J lost 4 bases, V lost 7 bases, and 10 bases had no gene match. The CDR3 contains 16 residues. The CDR3: CASKLPGTGVGNTIYF. CDR3 nucleotide sequence: TGTGCCAGCAAACTTCCCGGGACAGGGGTCGGAAACACCATATATTTT.

This clonotype was detected many times. CDR3 nucleotide sequence: TGCGCCACCTCTAGCGGGGGGACGAGAAAGACCCAGTACTTC. Translation: CATSSGGTRKTQYF. The chain combines TRBV10-2 with TRBJ2-5, with 11 nucleotides matching TRBD2. Germline V gene sequence: CDR1 WSHSY, CDR2 SAAADI. The CDR3 covers 14 residues. V gave up 10 bases and J gave up 6 bases; unmatched junction bases: 10.

V is TRBV7-2 and J is TRBJ2-4; D possibly corresponds to TRBD1 (6 bases). Germline lookup yields CDR1 SGHTA and CDR2 FQGNSA. The ends were cut back, 5 bases at V and 6 bases at J, with 17 bases in the middle. CDR3 size: 15 residues. The CDR3 region is CASSPYRDEGNIQYF. The CDR3 DNA follows: TGTGCCAGCAGCCCGTACAGGGATGAGGGAAACATTCAGTACTTC.

This clonotype was detected ten times or more. The rearrangement uses TRBV11-2 and TRBJ2-7; D unclear. CDR1 is SGHAT, CDR2 FQNNGV, per germline. V shed 2 bases and J shed 2 bases, with 13 bases lying between them. The CDR3 has 15 amino acids. In DNA form, the CDR3 reads TGTGCCAGCAGCTTAACTACAGTAGACACCTACGAGCAGTACTTC. Amino acids: CASSLTTVDTYEQYF.

The V gene is TRBV20-1, the J gene TRBJ2-1, with a tentative D call TRBD1 (6 bases). Trimming left V 4 bases short and J 7 bases short, with 14 bases between. The CDR3 sequence is 13 residues long. Looked up from germline, CDR1 is DFQATT and CDR2 is SNEGSKA (reference sequence). CDR3 amino acids: CSATRTVGNEQFF. Written as DNA, the CDR3 is TGCAGTGCTACCCGGACAGTGGGTAATGAGCAGTTCTTC.

This clonotype was seen repeatedly, ten times or more. The chain links TRBV10-2 to TRBJ2-1; D not resolved. The V gene lost 3 bases and the J gene lost 9 bases, with 18 bases spanning the gap. The CDR3 consists of 15 residues. Germline loops: CDR1 WSHSY, CDR2 SAAADI. The CDR3 DNA follows: TGCGCCAGCAGTGATGGCGACTTCTCTACAAGTGAGCAGTTCTTC. Translating it yields CASSDGDFSTSEQFF.

This clonotype has more than one count but fewer than ten. The J gene is TRBJ2-2, the V gene TRBV9; 7 bases match TRBD1. This CDR3 is built from 15 residues. Germline V lookup: CDR1 SGDLS, CDR2 YYNGEE. V shed 1 base and J 1 base; nucleotides not matched to a gene: 1. CDR3 amino acids: CASSVWDRNTGELFF. CDR3 DNA sequence: TGTGCCAGCAGCGTATGGGACAGGAACACCGGGGAGCTGTTTTTT.

This chain's CDR3 is CASTSGGGTEAFF. The CDR3 bases are TGTGCCAGCACTTCAGGGGGCGGCACTGAAGCTTTCTTT. The V gene is TRBV6-5, the J gene TRBJ1-1; 8 nucleotides match TRBD1. The V segment lost 7 bases and the J segment 4 bases; nucleotides outside the gene matches: 5. In germline, CDR1 is MNHEY, CDR2 SVGAGI. The CDR3 has 13 amino acids.

The chain is built from TRBV7-2 and TRBJ2-1, with 8 bases aligning to TRBD1. The germline gives CDR1 SGHTA, CDR2 FQGNSA. CDR3 length equals 16 residues. J lost 9 bases, V lost 0 bases, and 10 bases had no gene match. CDR3 nucleotide sequence: TGTGCCAGCAGCTTAGCGGGGAGACAGGGGACTCGTGAGCAGTTCTTC. It translates to CASSLAGRQGTREQFF.